The rows below give T cell receptor beta chains drawn from one sample of a study of blood T cell repertoires in COVID-19. The table came from immunoSEQ multiplex PCR; TCRdb's copy has only in-frame clones and leaves some out. The sample has 30,000 to 35,000 clones; roughly four fifths are singletons. The specimen sequenced was peripheral blood. These receptors were obtained from a man older than 75 with active or convalescent COVID-19. CDR3s include the opening cysteine and the closing phenylalanine or tryptophan. Fields, in order: J gene, D gene, clone size, V gene, CDR3 DNA, CDR3 protein. A D gene is named only where the DNA matches it firmly. Clone size is given for some rows only: seen once, a few or many times, or a class if the clone is expanded.

j_call: TRBJ2-3
d_call: NA
clone_size: NA
v_call: TRBV7-6
cdr3_nt: TGTGCCAGCAGCTTACAGACAACTAGCACAGATACGCAGTATTTT
cdr3_aa: CASSLQTTSTDTQYF

j_call: TRBJ2-1
d_call: TRBD2
clone_size: NA
v_call: TRBV11-2
cdr3_nt: TGTGCCAGCAGCACTCAGACTAGCGGGAGTGGGGAGTTCTTC
cdr3_aa: CASSTQTSGSGEFF

j_call: TRBJ2-2
d_call: NA
clone_size: once
v_call: TRBV27
cdr3_nt: TGTGCCAGCAGTTCCCGGGGGACCGGGGAGCTGTTTTTT
cdr3_aa: CASSSRGTGELFF

j_call: TRBJ2-3
d_call: TRBD2
clone_size: NA
v_call: TRBV14
cdr3_nt: TGTGCCAGCAGCCAAGTCCGACTAGCGACAGATACGCAGTATTTT
cdr3_aa: CASSQVRLATDTQYF

j_call: TRBJ2-3
d_call: NA
clone_size: NA
v_call: TRBV3-1/TRBV3-2
cdr3_nt: TGTGCCAGCAGCCAAGACTCCGGGACTGTACAGTATTTT
cdr3_aa: CASSQDSGTVQYF

j_call: TRBJ1-2
d_call: NA
clone_size: once
v_call: TRBV30
cdr3_nt: TGTGCCTGGAGTCCTAACGGGGTCCTTGGCTACACCTTC
cdr3_aa: CAWSPNGVLGYTF

j_call: TRBJ1-1
d_call: NA
clone_size: NA
v_call: TRBV11-2
cdr3_nt: TGTGCCAGCAGCAGGGGACGGAGGGACACTGAAGCTTTCTTT
cdr3_aa: CASSRGRRDTEAFF

j_call: TRBJ1-3
d_call: NA
clone_size: NA
v_call: TRBV6-6
cdr3_nt: TGTGCCAGCAGTACCCCACAGGGCGCTGGAAACACCATATATTTT
cdr3_aa: CASSTPQGAGNTIYF

j_call: TRBJ2-4
d_call: NA
clone_size: NA
v_call: TRBV28
cdr3_nt: TGTGCCAGCAGTTACAGCAGGAATGCCAAAAACATTCAGTACTTC
cdr3_aa: CASSYSRNAKNIQYF

j_call: TRBJ2-6
d_call: NA
clone_size: NA
v_call: TRBV3-1/TRBV3-2
cdr3_nt: TGTGCCAGCAGTCCCGACATTGGGGCCAACGTCCTGACTTTC
cdr3_aa: CASSPDIGANVLTF

j_call: TRBJ2-7
d_call: TRBD2
clone_size: NA
v_call: TRBV6-5
cdr3_nt: TGTGCCAGCAGTCCGGGAGGGCCGGTCTACGAGCAGTACTTC
cdr3_aa: CASSPGGPVYEQYF

j_call: TRBJ2-3
d_call: NA
clone_size: few
v_call: TRBV12-3/TRBV12-4
cdr3_nt: TGTGCCAGCAGTTGGAGGGGGCCAGATACGCAGTATTTT
cdr3_aa: CASSWRGPDTQYF

j_call: TRBJ2-1
d_call: TRBD2
clone_size: NA
v_call: TRBV18
cdr3_nt: TGTGCCAGCTCACCAAGGACTAGCGGGAGCCGAGACAATGAGCAGTTCTTC
cdr3_aa: CASSPRTSGSRDNEQFF

j_call: TRBJ2-2
d_call: NA
clone_size: NA
v_call: TRBV7-2
cdr3_nt: TGTGCCAGCAGCTTTATGTCCAGGTCGATGGGGGAGCTGTTTTTT
cdr3_aa: CASSFMSRSMGELFF

j_call: TRBJ1-1
d_call: NA
clone_size: NA
v_call: TRBV19
cdr3_nt: TGTGCCAGTAGTAGTTATACTCCCGGGTTCACTGAAGCTTTCTTT
cdr3_aa: CASSSYTPGFTEAFF

j_call: TRBJ2-7
d_call: TRBD1
clone_size: NA
v_call: TRBV24-1
cdr3_nt: TGTGCCACCAGTGACATCGGACAGGGTGGAAGGGGCGAGCAGTACTTC
cdr3_aa: CATSDIGQGGRGEQYF

j_call: TRBJ1-5
d_call: TRBD1
clone_size: NA
v_call: TRBV7-2
cdr3_nt: TGTGCCAGCATATTGGGACAGGGGGGTCAGCCCCAGCATTTT
cdr3_aa: CASILGQGGQPQHF

j_call: TRBJ2-7
d_call: NA
clone_size: NA
v_call: TRBV7-2
cdr3_nt: TGTGCCAGCAGCTTAAGTCGCGGTCCATACGAGCAGTACTTC
cdr3_aa: CASSLSRGPYEQYF

j_call: TRBJ2-3
d_call: NA
clone_size: NA
v_call: TRBV12-3/TRBV12-4
cdr3_nt: TGTGCCAGCAGACGGACACCTCGGGATACGCAGTATTTT
cdr3_aa: CASRRTPRDTQYF

j_call: TRBJ2-1
d_call: NA
clone_size: NA
v_call: TRBV5-5
cdr3_nt: TGTGCCAGCAGCTTAGAGCTTCAATCCAATGAGCAGTTCTTC
cdr3_aa: CASSLELQSNEQFF

j_call: TRBJ1-1
d_call: NA
clone_size: NA
v_call: TRBV3-1/TRBV3-2
cdr3_nt: TGTGCCACCAAGGGGCACCTGAACACTGAAGCTTTCTTT
cdr3_aa: CATKGHLNTEAFF

j_call: TRBJ1-1
d_call: NA
clone_size: NA
v_call: TRBV27
cdr3_nt: TGTGCCAGCAGTTTCACCGGAGTCTCTGAAGCTTTCTTT
cdr3_aa: CASSFTGVSEAFF

j_call: TRBJ2-2
d_call: NA
clone_size: NA
v_call: TRBV2
cdr3_nt: TGTGCCAGCAGGCGCGAGCACCTAGCTACCGGGGAGCTGTTTTTT
cdr3_aa: CASRREHLATGELFF

j_call: TRBJ2-7
d_call: NA
clone_size: NA
v_call: TRBV7-2
cdr3_nt: TGTGCCAGCAGCTTTCAGGGGTCCTCCTACGAGCAGTACTTC
cdr3_aa: CASSFQGSSYEQYF

j_call: TRBJ1-3
d_call: TRBD1
clone_size: NA
v_call: TRBV18
cdr3_nt: TGTGCCAGCTCACCCGGGACAGGGAGCTCTGGAAACACCATATATTTT
cdr3_aa: CASSPGTGSSGNTIYF

j_call: TRBJ1-3
d_call: NA
clone_size: NA
v_call: TRBV27
cdr3_nt: TGTGCCAGCAGTTTACGGGTCCTTGGAAACACCATATATTTT
cdr3_aa: CASSLRVLGNTIYF

j_call: TRBJ1-3
d_call: NA
clone_size: NA
v_call: TRBV4-2
cdr3_nt: TGTGCCAGCAGCCAAGGGACAGAAAGATCTGGAAACACCATATATTTT
cdr3_aa: CASSQGTERSGNTIYF

j_call: TRBJ1-3
d_call: NA
clone_size: once
v_call: TRBV28
cdr3_nt: TGTGCCAGCAGAAAACAGGGCTCTGGAAACACCATATATTTT
cdr3_aa: CASRKQGSGNTIYF

j_call: TRBJ2-1
d_call: TRBD2
clone_size: NA
v_call: TRBV14
cdr3_nt: TGTGCCAGCAGCCCTCCGGGACTAGCGGGCAGGAATGAGCAGTTCTTC
cdr3_aa: CASSPPGLAGRNEQFF

j_call: TRBJ2-1
d_call: NA
clone_size: few
v_call: TRBV24-1
cdr3_nt: TGTGCCACCAGTGAGAGGGTAAATGAGCAGTTCTTC
cdr3_aa: CATSERVNEQFF

j_call: TRBJ2-5
d_call: TRBD1
clone_size: NA
v_call: TRBV10-1
cdr3_nt: TGCGCCAGCTCGGACTCACAGGGGGCGGGAGAGACCCAGTACTTC
cdr3_aa: CASSDSQGAGETQYF

j_call: TRBJ1-5
d_call: NA
clone_size: NA
v_call: TRBV5-1
cdr3_nt: TGCGCCAGCAGCTTGGAAGGAGGTAATCAGCCCCAGCATTTT
cdr3_aa: CASSLEGGNQPQHF

j_call: TRBJ2-2
d_call: NA
clone_size: NA
v_call: TRBV30
cdr3_nt: TGTGCCTGGGGGTCCCCTGCGAACACCGGGGAGCTGTTTTTT
cdr3_aa: CAWGSPANTGELFF

j_call: TRBJ1-3
d_call: NA
clone_size: NA
v_call: TRBV18
cdr3_nt: TGTGCCAGCTCACCACCGACTCGGGGGGGAAACACCATATATTTT
cdr3_aa: CASSPPTRGGNTIYF

j_call: TRBJ1-5
d_call: TRBD1
clone_size: NA
v_call: TRBV4-1
cdr3_nt: TGCGCCAGCAGCCAGGACAGGGGAAAGATAGGGAGGGACAATCAGCCCCAGCATTTT
cdr3_aa: CASSQDRGKIGRDNQPQHF

j_call: TRBJ1-2
d_call: NA
clone_size: NA
v_call: TRBV5-3
cdr3_nt: TGTGCCAGAAGCTTGGTCTCATTATGGCGGGGCTACACCTTC
cdr3_aa: CARSLVSLWRGYTF

j_call: TRBJ2-5
d_call: NA
clone_size: NA
v_call: TRBV7-2
cdr3_nt: TGTGCCAGCAGCCGGACTCAAGAGACCCAGTACTTC
cdr3_aa: CASSRTQETQYF

j_call: TRBJ2-3
d_call: TRBD2
clone_size: NA
v_call: TRBV11-1
cdr3_nt: TGTGCCAGCACCGTGGCTAGAGCGGGAGTTCGCGATACGCAGTATTTT
cdr3_aa: CASTVARAGVRDTQYF

j_call: TRBJ2-3
d_call: TRBD1
clone_size: NA
v_call: TRBV19
cdr3_nt: TGTGCCAGTAGTATAGGTATGACAGGGGGCACAGATACGCAGTATTTT
cdr3_aa: CASSIGMTGGTDTQYF

j_call: TRBJ2-1
d_call: NA
clone_size: NA
v_call: TRBV6-5
cdr3_nt: TGTGCCAGCATGGGACACTGGGAGCAGTTCTTC
cdr3_aa: CASMGHWEQFF

j_call: TRBJ1-2
d_call: NA
clone_size: NA
v_call: TRBV6-5
cdr3_nt: TGTGCCAGCAGTTATTCGGGTTATGGCTACACCTTC
cdr3_aa: CASSYSGYGYTF

j_call: TRBJ2-7
d_call: TRBD1
clone_size: NA
v_call: TRBV19
cdr3_nt: TGTGCCAGTAGTGGGACAGGGGTCTCCTACGAGCAGTACTTC
cdr3_aa: CASSGTGVSYEQYF

j_call: TRBJ2-1
d_call: NA
clone_size: NA
v_call: TRBV9
cdr3_nt: TGTGCCAGCAGCGTAGCGTCTAGCGAGGGGGCGGGGGAGCAGTTCTTC
cdr3_aa: CASSVASSEGAGEQFF

j_call: TRBJ1-2
d_call: NA
clone_size: few
v_call: TRBV10-3
cdr3_nt: TGTGCCATATATGGTGGAGAGGGAGACTATGGCTACACCTTC
cdr3_aa: CAIYGGEGDYGYTF

j_call: TRBJ2-6
d_call: NA
clone_size: NA
v_call: TRBV7-3
cdr3_nt: TGTGCCAGCAGTCCTGCGGTGGACTCTGGGGCCAACGTCCTGACTTTC
cdr3_aa: CASSPAVDSGANVLTF

j_call: TRBJ2-1
d_call: NA
clone_size: NA
v_call: TRBV27
cdr3_nt: TGTGCCAGCAGACCGGGACAACGGGGTAATGAGCAGTTCTTC
cdr3_aa: CASRPGQRGNEQFF

j_call: TRBJ2-1
d_call: TRBD2
clone_size: NA
v_call: TRBV27
cdr3_nt: TGTGCCAGCAGTTTCGGGACTAGCGGTTACAATGAGCAGTTCTTC
cdr3_aa: CASSFGTSGYNEQFF

j_call: TRBJ2-2
d_call: TRBD2
clone_size: NA
v_call: TRBV5-1
cdr3_nt: TGCGCCAGCAGCCGGGGGCTAGCGGGACAAGAAGCCGGGGAGCTGTTTTTT
cdr3_aa: CASSRGLAGQEAGELFF

j_call: TRBJ2-7
d_call: TRBD2
clone_size: few
v_call: TRBV27
cdr3_nt: TGTGCCAGCAGTTTGCCGGGACTAGCGGGAGGGCCTCGAGAGCAGTACTTC
cdr3_aa: CASSLPGLAGGPREQYF

j_call: TRBJ2-2
d_call: TRBD2
clone_size: NA
v_call: TRBV5-4
cdr3_nt: TGTGCCAGCAGCGATAGCGGGAGGTGGGCCGGGGAGCTGTTTTTT
cdr3_aa: CASSDSGRWAGELFF